This T cell receptor beta chain was recorded in a study of cytomegalovirus exposure and HLA in healthy donors. Researchers ran the PCR with 60 Vbeta and 13 Jbeta primers. Repertoires were generated with immunoSEQ multiplex PCR, while TCRdb's copy carries only in-frame clones and drops some. Of 150,000 or so clones listed, 77% are singletons. The CDR3 length is 13 residues. With 10 bases removed from V and 2 bases from J, the gap between germline ends came to 14 bases. Germline values: CDR1 MNHEY, CDR2 SVGAGI. The V and J genes are TRBV6-5 and TRBJ2-5; D perhaps matches TRBD2 (5 bases). The sequencing sample was made of PBMCs. The clonotype was recovered from a male donor in good health and CMV-seronegative. The CDR3 DNA reads TGTGCCACTCGACGGGGTATACAAGAGACCCAGTACTTC. Translation gives CATRRGIQETQYF.